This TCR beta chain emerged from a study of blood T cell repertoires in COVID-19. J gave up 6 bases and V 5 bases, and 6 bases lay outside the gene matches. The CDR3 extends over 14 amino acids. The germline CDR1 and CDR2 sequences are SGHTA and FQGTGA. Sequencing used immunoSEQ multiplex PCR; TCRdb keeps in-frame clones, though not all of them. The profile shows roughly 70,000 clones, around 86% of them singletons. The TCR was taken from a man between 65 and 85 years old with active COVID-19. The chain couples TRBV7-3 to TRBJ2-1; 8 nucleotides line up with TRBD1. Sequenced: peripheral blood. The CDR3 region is CASSTQGAGNEQFF. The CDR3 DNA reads TGTGCCAGCAGCACCCAGGGGGCCGGCAATGAGCAGTTCTTC.